This T cell receptor (beta chain) was captured by sequencing in a study of T cell responses to AZD1222 COVID-19 vaccine (dated by TCRdb to the early 2020s). The study in broad terms: A total of 233 trial participants underwent TCR sequencing, of whom about 200 had received two doses of AZD1222 and approximately 25 had received two doses of the MenACWY control vaccine. Trial participants were enrolled into age subgroups of 18-55, 56-69 and 70-plus years, which contained roughly 140, 27 and 60 TCR-sequenced participants, respectively.

The meaning of the sample's time point label: about 28 days (+/-7) after the second vaccine dose. The sample's treatment or condition label, in plain terms: meningococcal conjugate vaccine given as trial control. Vaccinee samples came from UK trials COV001 and COV002, including a single-blind randomized controlled phase 2/3 trial of AZD1222 (ChAdOx1 nCoV-19) in healthy adults. Trial participant PBMC samples were collected at day 0 and day 28 after the second dose for TCRbeta chain sequencing. Reading from cysteine to phenylalanine, the CDR3 counts 17 amino acids. Only the CDR3 region is kept as DNA, spanning 51 bases read in frame from base 1. Here V drops 5 bases and J drops 4 bases, and the junction holds 12 bases not matched to any gene. The germline V gene (reference sequence) sets CDR1 to SEHNR and CDR2 to FQNEAQ. Study-wide findings and limitations: Reportedly, close to half of the unique spike-specific TCRs recognized epitopes lying outside the regions that are mutated in the B.1.351 and B.1.1.7 variants. Participants were mostly white British and included more females than males, and it was suggested by the authors that clonal diversity may have been underestimated. Spike-specific TCR breadth and depth rose significantly after two AZD1222 doses compared with day 0 and with MenACWY recipients. Conclusions about previously exposed vaccinees are limited, since just 6 or 7 AZD1222 recipients were seropositive for SARS-CoV-2 at baseline. The 56-69-year group was small, and its depth increase did not reach significance, likely because of low power. Because no day 14 peak-response samples were available, the repertoires could be characterized only after the peak T cell response. Vaccine-associated CD4 TCRs spanned the whole spike protein, with dominant responses in regions 160-218 and 743-854.

To note about this clone: Its antigen target is currently unknown. Base qualities are missing; no much larger clone stands one base away.

The CDR3 regions of human TCRbeta chains were analyzed by immunosequencing. On the study's bioinformatics: TCRs in the repertoires were matched against a reference library of SARS-CoV-2-specific TCRs that had been generated with the MIRA antigen-specificity platform. Breadth was defined as the fraction of unique TCRs that were SARS-CoV-2-associated. Depth was defined as the fraction of total T cells that were SARS-CoV-2-associated. Using the MIRA data, each spike-specific TCR was assigned both to the spike region to which the TCR was reactive and to a CD4 or CD8 class. Log10-transformed breadth and depth values were compared by one-way ANOVA with Sidak's multiple comparisons tests. Here the immuneACCESS table is served through TCRdb, limited to in-frame sequences with V and J called. Missing clones are a known gap in these copies; in checked studies unresolved V genes cover under half, and the rest lacks a known reason. The V and J calls and clone size were taken over from that table, and D and trimming were inferred from the DNA. The sample table shows 200,000 to 250,000 clones, and around 94% are seen once. About 1.5% of the sample is held by the ten biggest clonotypes.

The material sequenced was peripheral blood, taken 28 days after the second dose of the MenACWY control vaccine. The V gene is TRBV7-9 and the J gene is TRBJ2-5; 11 bases in the middle match TRBD2. This TCR was recovered from an adult who received the MenACWY meningococcal vaccine as a control. The CDR3 protein sequence reads: CASSTYLVAGGRETQYF. DNA sequence: TGTGCCAGCAGCACCTATTTGGTAGCGGGGGGGCGAGAGACCCAGTACTTC.